Below, 14 T cell receptor beta chains from the same sample are listed, as sequenced in a study of OX40 agonist ivuxolimab in advanced cancers. Using immunoSEQ multiplex PCR, the repertoire was profiled, and TCRdb retains in-frame clones only, with some absent. The sample has around 80,000 clones, roughly 87% seen once. The sample was CD4+ or CD8+ T cells sorted from blood, taken in a trial of the OX40 agonist ivuxolimab. All receptors come from an adult with an advanced solid tumor such as melanoma, head and neck, liver or kidney cancer.

This clone was counted a few times. V is TRBV11-2 and J is TRBJ2-5; possibly TRBD1 for D (5 bases). The ends were cut back, 0 bases at V and 5 bases at J, with 16 bases in the middle. CDR1 is SGHAT and CDR2 is FQNNGV in the germline V gene. The CDR3 extends over 16 amino acids. The CDR3, as DNA: TGTGCCAGCAGCTTAGATTTGCCCGGACCAGGGGAGACCCAGTACTTC. This gives the protein CASSLDLPGPGETQYF.

This chain connects TRBV7-3 to TRBJ2-5, with 12 bases aligning to TRBD2. CDR1 and CDR2 from the germline V gene are SGHTA and FQGTGA. Trimming at V came to 5 bases and at J to 2 bases, leaving 6 bases not matched to a gene. CDR3 length equals 16 residues. The chain's CDR3 is CASSPRTSGTQETQYF. The CDR3 nucleotides read TGTGCCAGCAGCCCCCGGACTAGCGGGACTCAAGAGACCCAGTACTTC.

V usage is TRBV27 and J usage is TRBJ2-7; 10 nucleotides align to TRBD1. The V gene's germline CDR1 is MNHEY and CDR2 SMNVEV (reference sequence). V lost 5 bases and J lost 3; bases outside the gene matches: 7. CDR3 length equals 15 residues. The CDR3 region is CASSATGGLYYEQYF. CDR3 nucleotides: TGTGCCAGCAGTGCGACAGGGGGCCTCTACTACGAGCAGTACTTC.

The chain carries TRBV6-1 and TRBJ1-1, with unresolved D. Germline V CDR1 and CDR2: MNHNS, SASEGT. The CDR3 is 13 amino acids. Trimming removed 7 bases at V and 0 bases at J, with 9 bases between. The CDR3 region is CASNRIMNTEAFF. CDR3 coding DNA: TGTGCCAGCAATCGGATCATGAACACTGAAGCTTTCTTT.

The chain links TRBV6-1 to TRBJ2-2, with D hard to call. The CDR3 totals 13 residues. Germline V lookup: CDR1 MNHNS, CDR2 SASEGT. Trimming shortened V by 8 bases and J by 3 bases, and 10 bases separated the two germline ends. This CDR3 is CASSEGYTGELFF. Here the CDR3 DNA reads TGTGCCAGCTCTGAAGGATACACCGGGGAGCTGTTTTTT.

This clone was recorded only once. DNA of the CDR3: TGTGCCAGCAGCTTGGCCGACAGACACAATGAGCAGTTCTTC. It codes for CASSLADRHNEQFF. The chain employs TRBV7-3 and TRBJ2-1; tentative D call: TRBD1 (5 bases). The V and J ends lost 3 bases and 5 bases respectively, with 11 bases between them. The CDR3 spans 14 residues. The germline gives CDR1 SGHTA, CDR2 FQGTGA.

V is TRBV18 and J is TRBJ2-1; TRBD2 agrees at 9 bases. Germline V gene lookup returns CDR1 KGHSH and CDR2 LQKENI. The CDR3 consists of 16 residues. V gave up 3 bases and J gave up 5 bases; unmatched junction bases: 8. The CDR3 DNA reads as TGTGCCAGCTCACCCGACTATCTAGCGGGAAACAATGAGCAGTTCTTC. This codes for CASSPDYLAGNNEQFF.

A single count supports this clone. V and J are TRBV27 and TRBJ2-3, with a tentative D call TRBD1 (6 bases). This CDR3 has 13 amino acids. The V gene lost 4 bases and the J gene lost 7 bases, with 12 bases spanning the gap. The V gene's germline CDR1 is MNHEY and CDR2 SMNVEV (reference sequence). In DNA, the CDR3 is TGTGCCAGCAGTTCAGGGGTTGCAAATACGCAGTATTTT. Protein product: CASSSGVANTQYF.

V is TRBV19 and J is TRBJ1-1; TRBD1 might be the D (6 bases). Germline V lookup: CDR1 LNHDA, CDR2 SQIVND (reference sequence). V dropped 5 bases and J dropped 1 base, with 14 bases sitting between them. The CDR3 is made up of 15 amino acids. CDR3 region: CASSGTGMENTEAFF. In nucleotides, the CDR3 is TGTGCCAGTAGTGGCACAGGGATGGAGAACACTGAAGCTTTCTTT.

This clone showed up just once. The chain joins TRBV10-3 to TRBJ2-1; D uncertain. The CDR3 contains 14 residues. CDR1 and CDR2 (germline): ENHRY, SYGVKD. Trimming stripped 2 bases from V and 8 bases from J, with 13 bases between. As DNA, the CDR3 is TGTGCCATCAGTGAGCCCCTCTACGCAGATGAGCAGTTCTTC. Translation gives CAISEPLYADEQFF.

J is TRBJ1-1 and V is TRBV19, with 8 bases that match TRBD1. Looked up from germline, CDR1 is LNHDA and CDR2 is SQIVND (reference sequence). V lost 5 bases and J lost 0; bases outside the gene matches: 5. This CDR3 region has 15 residues. The CDR3 loop reads CASSPQGAMNTEAFF. In DNA, the CDR3 is TGTGCCAGTAGTCCCCAGGGGGCAATGAACACTGAAGCTTTCTTT.

V is TRBV5-4 and J is TRBJ2-1; D remains unclear. Germline V gives CDR1 SGHNT, CDR2 YYREEE (reference sequence). Trimming cost V 5 bases and J 7 bases, with 13 bases left between them. This CDR3 contains 13 residues. The CDR3 protein is CASRTPSGNEQFF. CDR3 nucleotide sequence: TGTGCCAGCAGGACCCCCAGTGGGAATGAGCAGTTCTTC.

J is TRBJ2-1 and V is TRBV27; D not certain. CDR3 length: 11 residues. Germline lookup yields CDR1 MNHEY and CDR2 SMNVEV (reference sequence). Between the trimmed V and J ends, which lost 6 bases and 9 bases, there was a span of 9 bases. As DNA, the CDR3 is TGTGCCAGCAGCCGGGTGGGTGAGCAGTTCTTC. Its protein product is CASSRVGEQFF.

The CDR3 DNA is TGCGCCAGCAGCTTGGTATTATCGTCCACAGATACGCAGTATTTT. Residues: CASSLVLSSTDTQYF. The V gene is TRBV5-1, the J gene TRBJ2-3, with D unresolved. Germline CDR1 SGHRS, CDR2 YFSETQ. V lost 0 bases and J 2 bases, leaving 10 bases between the germline ends. CDR3 size: 15 residues.